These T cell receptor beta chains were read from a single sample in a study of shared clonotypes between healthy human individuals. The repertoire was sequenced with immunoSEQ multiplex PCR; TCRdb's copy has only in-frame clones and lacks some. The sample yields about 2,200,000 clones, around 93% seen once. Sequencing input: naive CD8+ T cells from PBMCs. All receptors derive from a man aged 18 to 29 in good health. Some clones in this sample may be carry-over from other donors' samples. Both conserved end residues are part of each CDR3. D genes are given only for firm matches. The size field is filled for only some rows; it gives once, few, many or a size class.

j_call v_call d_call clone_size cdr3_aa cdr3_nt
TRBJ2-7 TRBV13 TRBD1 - CASGWTGGSYEQYF TGTGCCAGCGGTTGGACAGGGGGCTCCTACGAGCAGTACTTC
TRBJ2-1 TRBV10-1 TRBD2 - CASSESLAGRNEQFF TGCGCCAGCAGTGAGTCGCTAGCGGGACGCAATGAGCAGTTCTTC
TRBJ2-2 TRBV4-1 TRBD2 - CASSLRTSGSITGELFF TGCGCCAGCAGCCTGCGGACTAGCGGGAGCATCACCGGGGAGCTGTTTTTT
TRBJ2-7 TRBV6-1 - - CALAGIDEQYF TGTGCACTCGCGGGAATCGACGAGCAGTACTTC
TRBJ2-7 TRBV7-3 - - CASSVPGGEQYF TGTGCCAGCAGCGTCCCGGGTGGCGAGCAGTACTTC
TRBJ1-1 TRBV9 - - CASSGSLGTEAFF TGTGCCAGCAGCGGAAGTCTAGGAACTGAAGCTTTCTTT
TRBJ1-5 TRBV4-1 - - CASSQGARASNQPQHF TGCGCCAGCAGCCAAGGAGCCAGGGCTAGCAATCAGCCCCAGCATTTT
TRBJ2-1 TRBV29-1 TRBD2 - CSVEGRGSGRTHNEQFF TGCAGCGTTGAAGGGAGGGGTAGCGGGAGAACTCATAATGAGCAGTTCTTC
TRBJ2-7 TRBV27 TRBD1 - CASSRTGNDHEQYF TGTGCCAGCAGTAGGACAGGTAACGACCACGAGCAGTACTTC
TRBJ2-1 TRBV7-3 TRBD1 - CASSLIGTGAWNEQFF TGTGCCAGCAGCTTAATAGGGACAGGGGCATGGAATGAGCAGTTCTTC
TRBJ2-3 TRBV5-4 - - CASRVGDYGTDTQYF TGTGCCAGCAGAGTGGGGGATTACGGCACAGATACGCAGTATTTT
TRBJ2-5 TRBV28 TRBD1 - CASSLMAGTDQETQYF TGTGCCAGCAGTTTAATGGCCGGGACAGACCAAGAGACCCAGTACTTC
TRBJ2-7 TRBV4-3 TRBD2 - CASSQAAGGYEQYF TGCGCCAGCAGCCAAGCCGCGGGGGGGTACGAGCAGTACTTC
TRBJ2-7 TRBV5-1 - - CASSWGIVEVSYEQYF TGCGCCAGCAGCTGGGGGATAGTGGAGGTCTCCTACGAGCAGTACTTC
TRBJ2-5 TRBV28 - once CASSAPREDQETQYF TGTGCCAGCAGTGCGCCCCGGGAAGACCAAGAGACCCAGTACTTC
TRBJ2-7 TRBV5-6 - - CASSWAGTKSSYEQYF TGTGCCAGCAGCTGGGCCGGGACGAAAAGCTCCTACGAGCAGTACTTC